What follows is one T cell receptor beta chain and its context. The sample is drawn from a study of shared T cell receptors in the human thymus. The CDR3 is 13 amino acids. Germline V gene lookup returns CDR1 GTSNPN and CDR2 SVGIG (reference sequence). Trimming shortened V by 0 bases and J by 6 bases, and 8 bases separated the two germline ends. Measured with immunoSEQ multiplex PCR; TCRdb has only the in-frame clones, and not every one. This sample has 550,000 to 800,000 clones, with 80% to 90% found just once. These data were likewise used in another study, on human thymus T cells. That source reports: Corrective cardiac surgery supplied the resected thymus tissue. Use of V and J genes seemed skewed within the thymic and blood repertoires. Related research reported highly overlapping thymic repertoires among unrelated individuals.

The V call is TRBV30, the J call TRBJ1-4, with a possible D match to TRBD1 (5 bases). This sequence originates from a girl less than two years old with a congenital heart defect. The source material was thymocytes. CDR3 sequence (DNA): TGTGCCTGGAGTGTACGGGGGTATGAAAAACTGTTTTTT. Amino acids: CAWSVRGYEKLFF.